This T cell receptor beta chain appears in the sequencing data of a study of vaccination and CD4 T cells after COVID-19. Treatment specified: roughly ten-day PBMC culture with coronavirus spike peptide pools or control peptides (ViraFEST assay). Antigen-specific T cells were expanded with peptide pools by ViraFEST, and TCRs were then sequenced. The Oncomine TCR Beta short-read assay sequenced DNA from cultured CD4+ T cells. TCRdb reanalysed the PCR reads using MiXCR and keeps one entry per CDR3 protein. The sample includes 10,000 to 15,000 distinct CDR3 sequences, roughly half of them seen just once. Germline V CDR1 and CDR2: SNHLY, FYNNEI. This CDR3 is built from 16 residues. The V gene end was trimmed by 2 bases and the J gene end by 0 bases; junction bases not matched to a gene: 4. A word on this clonotype: Its antigen remains unknown.

This clonotype was sampled from a human donor who had recovered from COVID-19. Sequencing was carried out using CD4+ T cells from blood, cultured in vitro. The chain recombines TRBV2 with TRBJ2-5; 9 positions agree with TRBD2. CDR3 in DNA: TGTGCCAGCAGTGAATCAGCGGGGGGCGACCAAGAGACCCAGTACTTC. Translation gives CASSESAGGDQETQYF.